These T cell receptor beta chains were read from a single sample in a study of blood T cell repertoires in COVID-19. The table came from immunoSEQ multiplex PCR; TCRdb's copy has only in-frame clones and leaves some out. The sample lists more than 100,000 clones; roughly 80% were seen once. Sequenced sample: peripheral blood. These receptors came from a woman over 75 with acute or convalescent COVID-19. The CDR3 runs from the conserved cysteine through the conserved F or W. A D gene is named only where the DNA matches it firmly. The size entry is marked missing in some rows and otherwise reads once, few, many or a size class.

v_call: TRBV12-5; j_call: TRBJ1-2; d_call: TRBD1; clone_size: once; cdr3_aa: CASGLVTGPNYGYTF; cdr3_nt: TGTGCTAGTGGTTTGGTGACAGGGCCCAACTATGGCTACACCTTC
v_call: TRBV5-1; j_call: TRBJ2-3; d_call: TRBD2; clone_size: .; cdr3_aa: CASSFRDYTDTQYF; cdr3_nt: TGCGCCAGCAGCTTCAGGGACTACACAGATACGCAGTATTTT
v_call: TRBV19; j_call: TRBJ1-2; d_call: .; clone_size: .; cdr3_aa: CASSRGAGPYGYTF; cdr3_nt: TGTGCCAGTAGTCGGGGGGCCGGGCCCTATGGCTACACCTTC
v_call: TRBV7-2; j_call: TRBJ1-5; d_call: TRBD1; clone_size: few; cdr3_aa: CASGAQGGMRPQHF; cdr3_nt: TGTGCCAGCGGGGCTCAGGGGGGAATGCGCCCCCAGCATTTT
v_call: TRBV7-2; j_call: TRBJ1-6; d_call: TRBD1; clone_size: .; cdr3_aa: CASRGQAGRSSYNSPLHF; cdr3_nt: TGTGCCAGCAGGGGACAGGCAGGGAGGAGCTCCTATAATTCACCCCTCCACTTT
v_call: TRBV7-9; j_call: TRBJ1-6; d_call: TRBD1; clone_size: .; cdr3_aa: CASSLGTGFYNSPLHF; cdr3_nt: TGTGCCAGCAGCTTAGGGACAGGATTTTATAATTCACCCCTCCACTTT
v_call: TRBV12-5; j_call: TRBJ2-1; d_call: TRBD2; clone_size: .; cdr3_aa: CASGLVYGGIRNEQFF; cdr3_nt: TGTGCTAGTGGTTTGGTATACGGGGGGATTCGCAATGAGCAGTTCTTC
v_call: TRBV7-9; j_call: TRBJ1-1; d_call: .; clone_size: once; cdr3_aa: CASSLDGGPTEAFF; cdr3_nt: TGTGCCAGCAGCTTAGATGGCGGGCCCACTGAAGCTTTCTTT
v_call: TRBV5-1; j_call: TRBJ1-2; d_call: TRBD1; clone_size: .; cdr3_aa: CASSLDRGYGYTF; cdr3_nt: TGCGCCAGCAGCTTGGACAGGGGCTATGGCTACACCTTC
v_call: TRBV19; j_call: TRBJ1-5; d_call: TRBD1; clone_size: .; cdr3_aa: CASSPPTGTNQPQHF; cdr3_nt: TGTGCCAGTAGTCCGCCGACAGGGACAAATCAGCCCCAGCATTTT
v_call: TRBV9; j_call: TRBJ1-1; d_call: .; clone_size: .; cdr3_aa: CASSVYPGEGTEAFF; cdr3_nt: TGTGCCAGCAGCGTGTATCCCGGTGAGGGCACTGAAGCTTTCTTT
v_call: TRBV19; j_call: TRBJ2-1; d_call: TRBD2; clone_size: .; cdr3_aa: CASSIGTSGIGEQFF; cdr3_nt: TGTGCCAGTAGTATCGGCACTAGCGGCATAGGTGAGCAGTTCTTC
v_call: TRBV12-3/TRBV12-4; j_call: TRBJ1-6; d_call: .; clone_size: .; cdr3_aa: CASSLQYSPLHF; cdr3_nt: TGTGCCAGCAGTTTACAGTATTCACCCCTCCACTTT
v_call: TRBV5-1; j_call: TRBJ2-6; d_call: TRBD1; clone_size: .; cdr3_aa: CASSMGQAGANVLTF; cdr3_nt: TGCGCCAGCAGCATGGGACAGGCTGGGGCCAACGTCCTGACTTTC
v_call: TRBV19; j_call: TRBJ2-1; d_call: TRBD1; clone_size: .; cdr3_aa: CASSIWRQGRNEQFF; cdr3_nt: TGTGCCAGTAGTATCTGGCGACAGGGAAGGAATGAGCAGTTCTTC
v_call: TRBV2; j_call: TRBJ2-6; d_call: TRBD1; clone_size: .; cdr3_aa: CASTGLRGQGTGANVLTF; cdr3_nt: TGTGCCAGCACCGGGCTTAGAGGACAGGGAACTGGGGCCAACGTCCTGACTTTC
v_call: TRBV19; j_call: TRBJ2-3; d_call: TRBD2; clone_size: .; cdr3_aa: CASRKGLAAIGTDTQYF; cdr3_nt: TGTGCCAGTAGGAAGGGGCTAGCGGCTATAGGCACAGATACGCAGTATTTT
v_call: TRBV5-1; j_call: TRBJ2-2; d_call: TRBD2; clone_size: few; cdr3_aa: CASSSTGTSPGELFF; cdr3_nt: TGCGCCAGCAGCTCAACCGGGACTAGTCCCGGGGAGCTGTTTTTT
v_call: TRBV24-1; j_call: TRBJ2-1; d_call: .; clone_size: few; cdr3_aa: CATSDAGTRGHEQFF; cdr3_nt: TGTGCCACCAGTGACGCCGGCACCAGGGGACATGAGCAGTTCTTC
v_call: TRBV5-5; j_call: TRBJ1-4; d_call: TRBD1; clone_size: .; cdr3_aa: CASSITGVTNEKLFF; cdr3_nt: TGTGCCAGCAGCATTACAGGGGTAACTAATGAAAAACTGTTTTTT
v_call: TRBV7-9; j_call: TRBJ1-2; d_call: .; clone_size: .; cdr3_aa: CATDQGFGYGYTF; cdr3_nt: TGTGCCACCGATCAGGGATTCGGCTATGGCTACACCTTC
v_call: TRBV18; j_call: TRBJ1-1; d_call: .; clone_size: few; cdr3_aa: CASSRNGRDTEAFF; cdr3_nt: TGTGCCAGCTCACGGAACGGTCGGGACACTGAAGCTTTCTTT
v_call: TRBV15; j_call: TRBJ1-6; d_call: .; clone_size: .; cdr3_aa: CATSRDRYNSPLHF; cdr3_nt: TGTGCCACCAGCAGAGATCGTTATAATTCACCCCTCCACTTT
v_call: TRBV3-1/TRBV3-2; j_call: TRBJ2-1; d_call: TRBD2; clone_size: .; cdr3_aa: CASSVGLAGLGEQFF; cdr3_nt: TGTGCCAGCAGCGTCGGACTAGCGGGGTTGGGTGAGCAGTTCTTC
v_call: TRBV29-1; j_call: TRBJ2-7; d_call: TRBD1; clone_size: .; cdr3_aa: CSARQGTDEQYF; cdr3_nt: TGCAGCGCCCGACAGGGGACTGACGAGCAGTACTTC
v_call: TRBV7-2; j_call: TRBJ1-2; d_call: TRBD1; clone_size: few; cdr3_aa: CASSSSRQGHGYTF; cdr3_nt: TGTGCCAGCAGCTCATCACGACAGGGACATGGCTACACCTTC
v_call: TRBV6-1; j_call: TRBJ1-5; d_call: .; clone_size: .; cdr3_aa: CASSEGTQRGQPQHF; cdr3_nt: TGTGCCAGCAGTGAAGGGACCCAGCGGGGTCAGCCCCAGCATTTT
v_call: TRBV7-2; j_call: TRBJ2-7; d_call: TRBD2; clone_size: .; cdr3_aa: CASSSGRTSGREQYF; cdr3_nt: TGTGCCAGCAGCTCCGGCCGGACTAGCGGGAGGGAGCAGTACTTC
v_call: TRBV19; j_call: TRBJ2-1; d_call: TRBD2; clone_size: .; cdr3_aa: CASGFGGGAFDEQFF; cdr3_nt: TGTGCCAGTGGTTTCGGGGGGGGTGCGTTCGATGAGCAGTTCTTC
v_call: TRBV12-3/TRBV12-4; j_call: TRBJ1-2; d_call: .; clone_size: .; cdr3_aa: CASSFLWADGYTF; cdr3_nt: TGTGCCAGCAGTTTCCTTTGGGCAGACGGCTACACCTTC
v_call: TRBV19; j_call: TRBJ2-3; d_call: TRBD1; clone_size: once; cdr3_aa: CASSPARDRGTDTQYF; cdr3_nt: TGTGCCAGTAGTCCGGCCCGGGACAGGGGCACAGATACGCAGTATTTT
v_call: TRBV2; j_call: TRBJ2-4; d_call: TRBD2; clone_size: .; cdr3_aa: CASRNGRRAGENIQYF; cdr3_nt: TGTGCCAGCAGAAACGGACGGCGAGCGGGGGAAAACATTCAGTACTTC
v_call: TRBV11-3; j_call: TRBJ2-3; d_call: .; clone_size: .; cdr3_aa: CASSLLGRSTDTQYF; cdr3_nt: TGTGCCAGCAGCTTATTGGGGCGGAGCACAGATACGCAGTATTTT
v_call: TRBV21-1; j_call: TRBJ2-7; d_call: .; clone_size: few; cdr3_aa: CASSKVGGRPYEQYF; cdr3_nt: TGTGCCAGCAGCAAAGTTGGCGGCCGACCCTACGAGCAGTACTTC
v_call: TRBV4-3; j_call: TRBJ1-2; d_call: .; clone_size: few; cdr3_aa: CASSQEGSGIGGYTF; cdr3_nt: TGCGCCAGCAGCCAAGAGGGTTCGGGAATAGGTGGCTACACCTTC
v_call: TRBV20-1; j_call: TRBJ1-2; d_call: .; clone_size: .; cdr3_aa: CSAIANYGYTF; cdr3_nt: TGCAGTGCTATAGCTAACTATGGCTACACCTTC
v_call: TRBV15; j_call: TRBJ1-5; d_call: .; clone_size: .; cdr3_aa: CATSRGSGGNQPQHF; cdr3_nt: TGTGCCACCAGCAGAGGTTCGGGTGGCAATCAGCCCCAGCATTTT
v_call: TRBV19; j_call: TRBJ1-1; d_call: TRBD1; clone_size: .; cdr3_aa: CASSIARTGTNTEAFF; cdr3_nt: TGTGCCAGTAGTATAGCCCGGACAGGGACGAACACTGAAGCTTTCTTT
v_call: TRBV19; j_call: TRBJ2-5; d_call: TRBD2; clone_size: .; cdr3_aa: CASRTSGQETQYF; cdr3_nt: TGTGCCAGCCGGACTAGCGGTCAAGAGACCCAGTACTTC
v_call: TRBV7-5; j_call: TRBJ2-3; d_call: .; clone_size: .; cdr3_aa: CVRSPQGKREAGDTQYF; cdr3_nt: TGTGTCAGAAGCCCCCAAGGTAAGCGGGAGGCCGGAGATACGCAGTATTTT
v_call: TRBV10-3; j_call: TRBJ2-2; d_call: TRBD1; clone_size: many; cdr3_aa: CAISERGLTGELFF; cdr3_nt: TGTGCCATCAGTGAGAGGGGGCTCACCGGGGAGCTGTTTTTT
v_call: TRBV6-5; j_call: TRBJ2-7; d_call: TRBD2; clone_size: .; cdr3_aa: CASRTIGTSGYEQYF; cdr3_nt: TGTGCCAGCAGGACCATCGGGACTAGCGGTTACGAGCAGTACTTC
v_call: TRBV21-1; j_call: TRBJ2-7; d_call: .; clone_size: .; cdr3_aa: CASSKGAGERYEQYF; cdr3_nt: TGTGCCAGCAGCAAAGGTGCAGGGGAAAGGTACGAGCAGTACTTC
v_call: TRBV3-1/TRBV3-2; j_call: TRBJ2-3; d_call: TRBD2; clone_size: .; cdr3_aa: CASSQDPLAGLTDTQYF; cdr3_nt: TGTGCCAGCAGCCAAGATCCCCTAGCGGGGCTCACAGATACGCAGTATTTT
v_call: TRBV4-3; j_call: TRBJ2-1; d_call: TRBD2; clone_size: .; cdr3_aa: CASSQASGRWDEQFF; cdr3_nt: TGCGCCAGCAGCCAAGCCAGCGGGAGGTGGGATGAGCAGTTCTTC
v_call: TRBV4-1; j_call: TRBJ1-3; d_call: .; clone_size: .; cdr3_aa: CASSQGQGPGNTIYF; cdr3_nt: TGCGCCAGCAGCCAAGGGCAGGGGCCTGGAAACACCATATATTTT
v_call: TRBV7-9; j_call: TRBJ2-2; d_call: TRBD2; clone_size: .; cdr3_aa: CASSPGLAGANTGELFF; cdr3_nt: TGTGCCAGCAGCCCAGGACTAGCGGGAGCGAACACCGGGGAGCTGTTTTTT
v_call: TRBV30; j_call: TRBJ1-3; d_call: TRBD1; clone_size: .; cdr3_aa: CAWSGQGIGNTIYF; cdr3_nt: TGTGCCTGGAGTGGACAGGGGATAGGAAACACCATATATTTT
v_call: TRBV19; j_call: TRBJ2-2; d_call: TRBD1; clone_size: .; cdr3_aa: CASSTNSVVGTGSNTGELFF; cdr3_nt: TGTGCCAGTAGTACAAATTCGGTGGTTGGGACAGGGTCGAACACCGGGGAGCTGTTTTTT
v_call: TRBV19; j_call: TRBJ2-5; d_call: .; clone_size: .; cdr3_aa: CASSPISGPGIPQTQYF; cdr3_nt: TGTGCCAGTAGCCCAATATCAGGGCCAGGTATCCCACAGACCCAGTACTTC
v_call: TRBV29-1; j_call: TRBJ1-2; d_call: .; clone_size: .; cdr3_aa: CSVEVAPNYGYTF; cdr3_nt: TGCAGCGTTGAAGTGGCACCTAACTATGGCTACACCTTC
v_call: TRBV6-2/TRBV6-3; j_call: TRBJ2-3; d_call: TRBD2; clone_size: .; cdr3_aa: CASSLPSSGSGDTQYF; cdr3_nt: TGTGCCAGCAGCCTGCCCTCTAGCGGGAGCGGAGATACGCAGTATTTT
v_call: TRBV6-6; j_call: TRBJ1-6; d_call: TRBD1; clone_size: .; cdr3_aa: CASSYPWDRNNSPLHF; cdr3_nt: TGTGCCAGCAGTTACCCCTGGGACAGAAATAATTCACCCCTCCACTTT
v_call: TRBV7-9; j_call: TRBJ2-5; d_call: .; clone_size: .; cdr3_aa: CASSLAAPGRGESKTQYF; cdr3_nt: TGTGCCAGCAGCTTAGCGGCCCCGGGGAGGGGGGAGTCCAAGACCCAGTACTTC
v_call: TRBV9; j_call: TRBJ2-7; d_call: TRBD2; clone_size: .; cdr3_aa: CASSVGGRADDEQYF; cdr3_nt: TGTGCCAGCAGCGTCGGCGGGAGGGCCGACGACGAGCAGTACTTC